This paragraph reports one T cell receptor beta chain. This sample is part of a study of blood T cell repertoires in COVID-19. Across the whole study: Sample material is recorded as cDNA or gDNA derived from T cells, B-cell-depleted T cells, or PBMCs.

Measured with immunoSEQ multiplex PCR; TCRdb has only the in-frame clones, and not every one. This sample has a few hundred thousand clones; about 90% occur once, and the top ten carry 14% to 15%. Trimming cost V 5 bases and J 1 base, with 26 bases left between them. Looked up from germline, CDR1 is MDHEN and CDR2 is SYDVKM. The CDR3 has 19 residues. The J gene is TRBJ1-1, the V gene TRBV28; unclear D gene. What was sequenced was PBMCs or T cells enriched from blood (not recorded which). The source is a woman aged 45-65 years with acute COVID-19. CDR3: CASSPVLPRLRRPNTEAFF. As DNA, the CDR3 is TGTGCCAGCAGTCCAGTCCTTCCCCGACTTCGACGGCCGAACACTGAAGCTTTCTTT.